This entry describes one T cell receptor (beta chain). The antigen is unknown. The approximately 120-subject validation cohort, separate from the approximately 670-subject first cohort, included the donors. Deletions cut 6 bases from V and 2 bases from J, with 19 bases between. The germline V gene has CDR1 MDHEN and CDR2 SYDVKM. The CDR3 consists of 16 residues. This record belongs to a study of cytomegalovirus exposure and HLA in healthy donors. Study-wide results and limits: Some public TCRs appeared in many individuals, while most sequences were rare. Listed as cytomegalovirus-associated were 170 or so TCR beta chains. Both high specificity and high sensitivity reportedly marked the classifier's diagnosis of cytomegalovirus status.

Sequencing was performed with immunoSEQ multiplex PCR; in TCRdb, only in-frame clones are kept and a portion is missing. The sample records 130,000 or so clones, 80% to 90% being singletons. Sequencing input: PBMCs. The sequence was collected from a woman aged 18-29 years in good health and CMV-seronegative. The V call is TRBV28, the J call TRBJ2-5; the D gene is possibly TRBD2 (6 bases). In DNA form, the CDR3 reads TGTGCCAGCAGCCCAGGCGGGGTCCTGCAGCAAGAGACCCAGTACTTC. Translation gives CASSPGGVLQQETQYF. The full variable domain, completed using reference TRBV28 and TRBJ2-5, is DVKVTQSSRYLVKRTGEKVFLECVQDMDHENMFWYRQDPGLGLRLIYFSYDVKMKEKGDIPEGYSVSREKKERFSLILESASTNQTSMYLCASSPGGVLQQETQYFGPGTRLLVL.